This T cell receptor beta chain originates from a study of molecular identifiers for immune sequencing clone quantification. Study context: Sequencing covered four of five parts into which replicate RNA from about 20,000 or 100,000 naive CD8 cells was split.

Findings and caveats of the study: Whereas naive cells kept under 1% of molecules in clones above 20 RNA copies, such clones held over 97% in effectors.

Per the germline V gene, CDR1 is SNHLY and CDR2 is FYNNEI. CDR3 size: 10 residues. V was trimmed by 8 bases and J by 4 bases, leaving 6 bases between them. Previously described methods and listed TCR primers produced bulk TCR libraries. One entry per CDR3 protein results from TCRdb running MiXCR on the PCR reads. In the table there are about 100,000 distinct CDR3 sequences, under 40% of which are singletons. This clonotype showed up many times. Antigen specificity is unknown. The rearrangement links TRBV2 to TRBJ2-7, with unresolved D. This clonotype originated in a human donor in good health. Some libraries in this study had Jurkat cell RNA spiked in. Sequenced: naive CD8+ T cells from blood, with Jurkat cell RNA spiked in. Indicated subset: FACS-sorted CD8+CD4-CCR7+CD45RA+ naive T cells. The CDR3 region has the DNA TGTGCCAGCGCCCGATACGAGCAGTACTTC. It yields the protein CASARYEQYF.